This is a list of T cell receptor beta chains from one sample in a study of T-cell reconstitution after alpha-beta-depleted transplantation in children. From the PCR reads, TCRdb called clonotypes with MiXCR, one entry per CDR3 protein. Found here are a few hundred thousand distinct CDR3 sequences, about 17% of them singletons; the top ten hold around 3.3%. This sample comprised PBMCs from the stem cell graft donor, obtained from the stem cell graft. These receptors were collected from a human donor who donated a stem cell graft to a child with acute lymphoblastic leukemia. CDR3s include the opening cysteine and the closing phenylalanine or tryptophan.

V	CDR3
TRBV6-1	CASSLAGAVADTQYF
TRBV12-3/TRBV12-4	CASSLIGGAGQPQHF
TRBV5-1	CASSFDGAKNIQYF
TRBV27	CASSRQTPTDTQYF
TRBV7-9	CASSSLAGGLEQYF
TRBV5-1	CASSLGDPGRRTSTDTQYF
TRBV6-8	CASSDRLGTGAGNTEAFF
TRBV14	CASSRVLAGGISSYNEQFF
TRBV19	CASSIGGQQNTEAFF
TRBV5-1	CASSLGLPRGDTQYF
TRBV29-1	CSVESGRGANVLTF
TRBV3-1	CASSQRLMSSYNEQFF
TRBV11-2	CASSDPRLWGQPGAGELFF
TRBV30	CAWGAGGSGNQPQHF
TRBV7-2	CASSLNGGVLGADTQYF
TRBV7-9	CASSIRAGANEQFF
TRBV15	CATSRDPGAEAFF
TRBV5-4	CASSLDYGGAETQYF
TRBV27	CASSLGGIALAQYF
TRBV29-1	CSVAGGGSSYEQYF
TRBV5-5	CASSLNEAYEQYF
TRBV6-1	CASSEDWGGDTEAFF
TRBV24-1	CPSSTGELFF
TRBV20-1	CSAPLAGRDIQYF
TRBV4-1	CASSQGVHEQFF
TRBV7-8	CASSLYRGNEQFF
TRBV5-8	CASSLATGGEQYF
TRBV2	CASSDPAATLYEQYF
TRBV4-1	CASSRPGTQSVKLFF
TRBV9	CASSVEDGRAYYNEQFF
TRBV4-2	CASSQDLGGAWYGYTF
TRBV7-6	CASSLGFPRGKANEKLFF
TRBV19	CASSRPLVGEYTEAFF
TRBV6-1	CASSVLGQAYGYTF
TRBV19	CASTVWTGNPYNEQFF
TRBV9	CASSPRGRVQETQYF
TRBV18	CASSPGQGAATEAFF
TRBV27	CASSLGFRLAGPTPDTQYF
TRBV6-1	CASSDYTDTEAFF
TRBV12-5	CASGLGDWDSNQPQHF
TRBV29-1	CSVRGAYNEQFF
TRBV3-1	CASSQDPLVLGNEQFF
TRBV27	CASSLSWTGPGELFF
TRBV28	CASSFSYAASGSHEQYF
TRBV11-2	CASSLGTGPFNQPQHF
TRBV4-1	CASSPFPGVSGGGEDTQYF
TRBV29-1	CSADGLISYNEQFF
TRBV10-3	CAISERGDSSYEQYF
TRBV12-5	CASGLANAGTEIVNYGYTF
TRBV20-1	CSAWTRGGRQPQHF
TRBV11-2	CASSLVNGRGEAFF
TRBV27	CASSSDSGSSYNEQFF
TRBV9	CASSARGQGHNEQFF
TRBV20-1	CSARGEGRGTGELFF
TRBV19	CASSIRRTGVDTEAFF
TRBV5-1	CASSLAWGLRRGETQYF